This passage covers 26 T cell receptor beta chains from one sample sequenced in a study of blood T cells in healthy people across ages (dated by TCRdb to the mid-2010s). Preparation of the library involved 5' RACE. The sequencer listed for this sample is Illumina HiSeq 2500. A second about 7 to 11 cycle PCR used a sample-barcoded 5' primer and a J-beta primer mix. TCRdb trimmed public reads at Q25 via fastp, called clones via MiXCR and kept in-frame beta chains. For every CDR3 protein sequence, its rows merge into one entry that carries the most common genes and DNA. This sample gives about 1,800,000 distinct CDR3 sequences in total; 25% to 30% of them show up just once. The ten top clones hold less than 9.5% of the sample. The sequenced sample was blood. The receptors derive from a woman aged 25-40 years in good health.

The chain carries TRBV18 and TRBJ2-7, with D possibly matching TRBD1 (6 bases). The J call may not be correct, given that the DNA end is closer to TRBJ2-5. CDR1 KGHSH and CDR2 LQKENI come from the germline V gene. This CDR3 region has 14 residues. Written as DNA, the CDR3 is TGTGCCAGCTCACCAGGACAGACCTGTGAGACCCAGTACTTC. Its protein is CASSPGQTCETQYF.

The J gene is TRBJ2-5, the V gene TRBV28; D is uncertain. Trimming left V 3 bases short and J 4 bases short, with 15 bases between. Per the germline V gene, CDR1 is MDHEN and CDR2 is SYDVKM. The CDR3 is made up of 15 amino acids. CDR3 nucleotide sequence: TGTGCCAGCAGTTTCGGAAGTTTCAACCCAGAGACCCAGTACTTC. Translated, it gives CASSFGSFNPETQYF. The entire variable domain, with the rest obtained from reference TRBV28 and TRBJ2-5, is as follows: DVKVTQSSRYLVKRTGEKVFLECVQDMDHENMFWYRQDPGLGLRLIYFSYDVKMKEKGDIPEGYSVSREKKERFSLILESASTNQTSMYLCASSFGSFNPETQYFGPGTRLLVL.

V gene TRBV5-1 combines with J gene TRBJ2-1; TRBD2 matches 15 bases. J lost 9 bases, V lost 4 bases, and 11 bases had no gene match. The germline V gene has CDR1 SGHRS and CDR2 YFSETQ. The CDR3 is 17 residues long. The CDR3 sequence is CASSPARTSGGAGEQFF. The CDR3 region has the DNA TGCGCCAGCAGCCCAGCCCGGACTAGCGGGGGGGCCGGTGAGCAGTTCTTC.

This clonotype was detected a few times. V is TRBV3-1 and J is TRBJ2-7; 8 nucleotides align to TRBD2. The CDR3 consists of 16 residues. The V segment lost 3 bases and the J segment 2 bases; nucleotides outside the gene matches: 9. CDR1 and CDR2 (germline): LGHDT, YNNKEL (reference sequence). In DNA, the CDR3 is TGTGCCAGCAGCCATTATACTAGCGGTATTACCTACGAGCAGTACTTC. Translated, it gives CASSHYTSGITYEQYF.

The chain has TRBV9 and TRBJ2-1; maybe TRBD2 (6 bases). The CDR3 loop spans 15 amino acids. From germline, CDR1 is SGDLS and CDR2 YYNGEE. V was trimmed by 4 bases and J by 6 bases, leaving 17 bases between them. The CDR3 nucleotides read TGTGCCAGCAGCCCCCTCGGGGGAACCCCCAATGAGCAGTTCTTC. Translating it yields CASSPLGGTPNEQFF.

The chain combines TRBV28 with TRBJ2-7; 8 bases align to TRBD2. Germline loops: CDR1 MDHEN, CDR2 SYDVKM. V lost 4 bases and J lost 4; bases outside the gene matches: 15. The CDR3 has 17 amino acids. CDR3 residues: CASSSPWGAGGVYEQYF. For the CDR3, the DNA is TGTGCCAGCAGTTCCCCTTGGGGAGCCGGGGGGGTGTACGAGCAGTACTTC.

The chain has TRBV14 and TRBJ2-5, with D perhaps matching TRBD2 (6 bases). This CDR3 comprises 15 residues. With 4 bases removed from V and 5 bases from J, the gap between germline ends came to 17 bases. Looked up from germline, CDR1 is SGHDN and CDR2 is FVKESK. CDR3 residues: CASSPALSGGETQYF. The CDR3, as DNA: TGTGCCAGCAGCCCGGCCCTAAGCGGAGGGGAGACCCAGTACTTC.

This clonotype was counted between two and nine times. V gene TRBV7-6 combines with J gene TRBJ1-6; D is undetermined. Germline assignment: CDR1 SGHVS and CDR2 FNYEAQ. The V and J ends lost 1 base and 2 bases respectively, with 21 bases between them. The length of the CDR3 is 20 residues. CDR3 nucleotide sequence: TGTGCCAGCAGCTTAGATTATGGCGGTATTGGCTATACCTATAATTCACCCCTCCACTTT. It encodes CASSLDYGGIGYTYNSPLHF.

V gene TRBV3-1 combines with J gene TRBJ2-5; the D gene is possibly TRBD2 (7 bases). Germline CDR1 is LGHDT and CDR2 is YNNKEL (reference sequence). The CDR3 is 15 residues long. V was clipped by 5 bases and J by 0 bases, with 13 bases between them. The CDR3, as DNA: TGTGCCAGCAGCTTAAGGGGGGGACACCAAGAGACCCAGTACTTC. Its protein is CASSLRGGHQETQYF.

Written as DNA, the CDR3 is TGCAGTGCTAGAGACCCCAGCGGGCCCTCCTACGAGCAGTACTTC. This translates into CSARDPSGPSYEQYF. This chain links TRBV20-1 with TRBJ2-7, with D perhaps TRBD2 (6 bases). Germline V CDR1 and CDR2: DFQATT, SNEGSKA (reference sequence). CDR3 size: 15 residues. V lost 0 bases to trimming and J lost 0 bases, with 12 bases between them.

The V call is TRBV5-1, the J call TRBJ2-5; 9 nucleotides line up with TRBD2. J gave up 5 bases and V 0 bases, and 2 bases lay outside the gene matches. CDR3 size: 14 residues. Germline values: CDR1 SGHRS, CDR2 YFSETQ. CDR3 in DNA: TGCGCCAGCAGCTTGGTTAGCGGGAGTGAGACCCAGTACTTC. Translated: CASSLVSGSETQYF.

In regard to this clonotype: One end of the junction is discordant with germline, which a read error may explain. The J gene is TRBJ2-5, the V gene TRBV4-2; TRBD2 agrees at 11 bases. Germline lookup yields CDR1 LGHNA and CDR2 YNFKEQ. The CDR3 contains 20 residues. Here the CDR3 DNA reads TGTGTCAGCAGCCAAGGCACTAGCGGGGGACCGGCTCTTTCCGGGGAGACCCAGTACTTC. The encoded protein is CVSSQGTSGGPALSGETQYF.

With regard to this clonotype: Possible read error: a much larger clone is one base away. This chain uses TRBV4-1 with TRBJ2-7, with D perhaps matching TRBD1 (6 bases). Germline V gene data show CDR1 as MGHRA and CDR2 as YSYEKL. The CDR3 extends over 15 amino acids. V was pared by 0 bases and J by 12 bases, with 21 bases between. CDR3 nucleotides: TGCGCCAGCAGCCAAGAGAGAGGGACAAGTAAATCCCGGTACTTC. It codes for CASSQERGTSKSRYF.

Regarding this clonotype: A clone one base away is much larger, so this may be a read error. The chain joins TRBV20-1 to TRBJ2-7; unclear D gene. Germline CDR1 is DFQATT and CDR2 is SNEGSKA (reference sequence). V lost 7 bases to trimming and J lost 0 bases, with 16 bases between them. The CDR3 contains 14 residues. The CDR3 loop reads CSVEWAGSSYEQYF. In nucleotides, the CDR3 is TGCAGTGTTGAGTGGGCAGGCAGCTCCTACGAGCAGTACTTC.

This clonotype was picked up one time. This chain links TRBV25-1 with TRBJ2-5; the D gene is possibly TRBD2 (6 bases). Between the trimmed V and J ends, which lost 4 bases and 11 bases, there was a span of 23 bases. CDR3 length: 15 residues. Per the germline V gene, CDR1 is MGHDK and CDR2 is SYGVNS. This CDR3 is CASSAPPGSNNEQYF. The CDR3 DNA reads as TGTGCCAGCAGTGCTCCGCCCGGGAGCAACAATGAGCAGTACTTC.

Of note for this clonotype: At one boundary the junction diverges from the germline segment, which might be a read error. The V gene is TRBV7-2, the J gene TRBJ2-7; no definite D call. Germline V lookup: CDR1 SGHTA, CDR2 FQGNSA. This CDR3 has 15 amino acids. CDR3 sequence: CAGSSSLVSSYEQYF. The CDR3, as DNA: TGTGCCGGCAGCTCTTCCCTAGTGAGCTCCTACGAGCAGTACTTC.

To note about this clonotype: At one end, the junction sequence differs from germline, possibly due to a read error. V gene TRBV6-5 combines with J gene TRBJ1-1; no clear D gene. CDR1 is MNHEY and CDR2 is SVGAGI in the germline V gene. The CDR3 consists of 15 residues. In DNA, the CDR3 is TGCGCCAGCAGTTATGATCGGCAGACGAACACTGAAGCTTTCTTT. It encodes CASSYDRQTNTEAFF.

Only a few counts were recorded for this clonotype. The V call is TRBV28, the J call TRBJ1-4; TRBD1 might be the D (6 bases). Germline V gene data show CDR1 as MDHEN and CDR2 as SYDVKM. V was shortened by 5 bases and J by 2 bases, with 12 bases between the two germline ends. There are 15 residues in the CDR3. CDR3 nucleotides: TGTGCCAGCAGTGTACAGGGTACGACTAATGAAAAACTGTTTTTT. Translated, it gives CASSVQGTTNEKLFF.

The chain is built from TRBV10-3 and TRBJ2-1; 8 nucleotides align to TRBD2. CDR1 ENHRY and CDR2 SYGVKD come from the germline V gene. The CDR3 loop spans 16 amino acids. The junction had 8 bases not matched to a gene; V was cut back by 2 bases and J by 5 bases. CDR3 amino acids: CAISESSGLGDNEQFF. CDR3 DNA sequence: TGTGCCATCAGTGAGAGTTCGGGACTAGGAGACAATGAGCAGTTCTTC.

In this sample, this clonotype turned up a few times. V and J are TRBV7-9 and TRBJ2-3; unclear D gene. Germline V gene sequence: CDR1 SEHNR, CDR2 FQNEAQ (reference sequence). V gave up 6 bases and J gave up 3 bases, with 10 bases separating them. The CDR3 totals 13 residues. The CDR3 coding sequence is TGTGCCAGCAGTCCAACTGTGACAGATACGCAGTATTTT. It codes for CASSPTVTDTQYF.

The genes are TRBV24-1 and TRBJ2-7; the D gene is possibly TRBD1 (6 bases). This CDR3 is 15 amino acids long. With 3 bases removed from V and 5 bases from J, the gap between germline ends came to 16 bases. Germline assignment: CDR1 KGHDR and CDR2 SFDVKD. Written as DNA, the CDR3 is TGTGCCACCAGTGATCCCCGGGACACTGGCCACGAGCAGTACTTC. Translating it yields CATSDPRDTGHEQYF.

Comments on this clonotype: Being one base from a much bigger clone, this may be a read error. The CDR3 region is CASSDDRGETQYF. The DNA of the CDR3 is TGTGCCAGCAGCGACGACAGGGGAGAGACCCAGTACTTC. The V and J genes are TRBV7-2 and TRBJ2-5; 8 positions agree with TRBD1. This CDR3 is 13 amino acids long. J lost 4 bases, V lost 5 bases, and 3 bases had no gene match. CDR1 is SGHTA, CDR2 FQGNSA, per germline.

This clonotype was observed a handful of times. The gene calls are TRBV2 and TRBJ1-1; 8 nucleotides agree with TRBD1. J was trimmed by 4 bases and V by 6 bases; bases with no gene match: 7. This CDR3 is built from 14 residues. Germline V lookup: CDR1 SNHLY, CDR2 FYNNEI. DNA of the CDR3: TGTGCCAGCAGGAAAGGACAGGGACCCACTGAAGCTTTCTTT. This encodes CASRKGQGPTEAFF.

The chain couples TRBV11-2 to TRBJ2-1, with D possibly TRBD1 on 6 matching bases. In germline, CDR1 is SGHAT, CDR2 FQNNGV. The V end was cut by 3 bases, the J end by 5 bases, with 14 bases between. CDR3 length: 15 residues. CDR3 nucleotides: TGTGCCAGCAGCTTTATGGGGACAAGAAACAATGAGCAGTTCTTC. It encodes CASSFMGTRNNEQFF.

Note on this clonotype: A much larger clone sits a single nucleotide away, making a read error possible. The rearrangement joins TRBV5-5 to TRBJ2-4, with TRBD1 matching 10 bases. Germline CDR1 SGHKS, CDR2 YYEKEE (reference sequence). The CDR3 has 12 residues. As DNA, the CDR3 is TGTGTCATCAGCCAAGGACAGGGGGAGCAGTACTTC. Translating gives CVISQGQGEQYF.

The CDR3 sequence is CASSLAGEDEAFF. In DNA form, the CDR3 reads TGTGCCAGCAGCTTAGCAGGGGAGGACGAAGCTTTCTTT. J is TRBJ1-1 and V is TRBV7-9; D is possibly TRBD1 (5 bases). The CDR3 loop spans 13 amino acids. V dropped 0 bases and J dropped 8 bases, with 10 bases sitting between them. Germline V gene data show CDR1 as SEHNR and CDR2 as FQNEAQ (reference sequence).